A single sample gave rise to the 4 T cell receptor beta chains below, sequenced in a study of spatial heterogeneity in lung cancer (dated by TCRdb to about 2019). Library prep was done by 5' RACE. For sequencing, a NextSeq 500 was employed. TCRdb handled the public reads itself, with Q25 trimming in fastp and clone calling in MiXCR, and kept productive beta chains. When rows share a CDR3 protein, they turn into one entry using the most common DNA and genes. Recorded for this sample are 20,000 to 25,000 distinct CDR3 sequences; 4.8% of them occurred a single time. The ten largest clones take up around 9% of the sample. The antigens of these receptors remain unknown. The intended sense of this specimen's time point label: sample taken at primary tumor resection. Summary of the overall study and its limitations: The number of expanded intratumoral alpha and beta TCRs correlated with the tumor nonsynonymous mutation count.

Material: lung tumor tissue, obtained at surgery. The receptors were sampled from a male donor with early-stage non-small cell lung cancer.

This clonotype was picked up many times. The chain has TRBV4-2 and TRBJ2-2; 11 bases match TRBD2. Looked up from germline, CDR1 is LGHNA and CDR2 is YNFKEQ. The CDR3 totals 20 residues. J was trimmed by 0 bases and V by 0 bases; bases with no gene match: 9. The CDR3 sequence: CASSQDRRLAGRANTGELFF. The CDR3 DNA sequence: TGTGCCAGCAGCCAAGATCGAAGACTAGCGGGGCGCGCGAACACCGGGGAGCTGTTTTTT.

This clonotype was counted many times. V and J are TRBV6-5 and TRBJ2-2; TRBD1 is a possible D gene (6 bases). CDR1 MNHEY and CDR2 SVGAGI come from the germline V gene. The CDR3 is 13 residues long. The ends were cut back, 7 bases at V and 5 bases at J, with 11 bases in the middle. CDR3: CASTGGGTGELFF. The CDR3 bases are TGTGCCAGCACTGGGGGCGGTACCGGGGAGCTGTTTTTT.

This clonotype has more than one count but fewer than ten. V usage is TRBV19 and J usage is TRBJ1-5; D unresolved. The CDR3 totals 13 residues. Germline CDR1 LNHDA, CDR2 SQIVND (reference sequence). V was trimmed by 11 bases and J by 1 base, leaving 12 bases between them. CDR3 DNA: TGTGCCGTAGGAGGACTCAGCAATCAGCCCCAGCATTTT. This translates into CAVGGLSNQPQHF.

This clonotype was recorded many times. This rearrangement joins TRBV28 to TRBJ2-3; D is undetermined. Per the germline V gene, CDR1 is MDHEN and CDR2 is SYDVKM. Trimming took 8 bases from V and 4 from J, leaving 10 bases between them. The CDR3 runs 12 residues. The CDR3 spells CASRSPADTQYF. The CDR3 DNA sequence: TGTGCCAGCCGGAGTCCTGCAGATACGCAGTATTTT.